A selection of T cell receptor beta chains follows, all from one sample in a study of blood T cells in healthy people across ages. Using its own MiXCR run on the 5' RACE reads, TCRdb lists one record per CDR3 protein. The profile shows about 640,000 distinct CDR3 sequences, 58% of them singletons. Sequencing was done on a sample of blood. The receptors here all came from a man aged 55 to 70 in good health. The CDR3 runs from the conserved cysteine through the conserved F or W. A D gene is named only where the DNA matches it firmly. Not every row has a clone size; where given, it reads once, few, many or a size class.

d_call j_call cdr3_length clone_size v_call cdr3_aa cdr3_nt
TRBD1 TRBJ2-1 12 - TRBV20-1 CSAIQGSGEQFF TGCAGTGCTATACAGGGGTCGGGTGAGCAGTTCTTC
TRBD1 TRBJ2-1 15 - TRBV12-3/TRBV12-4 CASSPGTGAPNEQFF TGTGCCAGCAGCCCCGGGACAGGGGCCCCCAATGAGCAGTTCTTC
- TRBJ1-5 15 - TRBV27 CASSSKGGFNQPQHF TGTGCCAGCAGCTCCAAGGGGGGCTTCAATCAGCCCCAGCATTTT
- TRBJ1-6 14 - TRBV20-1 CSARPGGGDSPLHF TGCAGTGCTAGACCTGGGGGGGGAGATTCACCCCTCCACTTT
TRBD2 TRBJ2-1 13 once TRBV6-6 CASSYLAGGPQFF TGTGCCAGCAGTTACCTAGCGGGGGGGCCTCAGTTCTTC
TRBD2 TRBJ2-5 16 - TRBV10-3 CAISPTGGGAQETQYF TGTGCCATCAGCCCTACCGGCGGGGGGGCCCAAGAGACCCAGTACTTC
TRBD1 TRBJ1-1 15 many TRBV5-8 CASTGGVTGDTEAFF TGTGCCAGCACCGGAGGGGTGACAGGGGACACTGAAGCTTTCTTT
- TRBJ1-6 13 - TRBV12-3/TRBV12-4 CASRLTANSPLHF TGTGCCAGCAGGCTAACAGCAAATTCACCCCTCCACTTT
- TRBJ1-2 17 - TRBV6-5 CASSYSSRGRAAYGYTF TGTGCCAGCAGTTACTCGAGCCGGGGACGGGCAGCGTATGGCTACACCTTC
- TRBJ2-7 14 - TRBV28 CASSLRGGSHEQYF TGTGCCAGCAGTTTAAGGGGGGGTAGCCACGAGCAGTACTTC
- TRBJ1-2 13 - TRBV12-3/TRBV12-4 CASRKGEGYGYTF TGTGCCAGCCGAAAAGGGGAGGGGTATGGCTACACCTTC
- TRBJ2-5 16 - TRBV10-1 CASSESGRGPQETQYF TGCGCCAGCAGTGAGTCGGGGCGCGGCCCCCAAGAGACCCAGTACTTC
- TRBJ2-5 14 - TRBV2 CASSEAYILGTQYF TGTGCCAGCAGTGAGGCTTACATCCTTGGGACCCAGTACTTC
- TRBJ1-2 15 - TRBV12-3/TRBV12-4 CASKAAGATNYGYTF TGTGCCAGTAAGGCAGCAGGGGCAACTAACTATGGCTACACCTTC
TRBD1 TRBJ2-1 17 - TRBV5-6 CASSSQDRSLTYNEQFF TGTGCCAGCAGTTCCCAGGACAGGTCCCTAACCTACAATGAGCAGTTCTTC
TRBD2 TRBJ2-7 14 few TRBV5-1 CASSLGLADYEQYF TGCGCCAGCAGCTTGGGTCTAGCGGACTACGAGCAGTACTTC
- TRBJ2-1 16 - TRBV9 CASSVATRGAYNEQFF TGTGCCAGCAGCGTAGCTACGAGGGGGGCCTACAATGAGCAGTTCTTC
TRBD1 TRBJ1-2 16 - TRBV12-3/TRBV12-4 CASRRGQGEAWYGYTF TGTGCCAGCAGGCGAGGACAGGGTGAGGCTTGGTATGGCTACACCTTC
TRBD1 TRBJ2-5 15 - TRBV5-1 CASSVGQGGQETQYF TGCGCCAGCAGCGTGGGACAGGGGGGACAAGAGACCCAGTACTTC
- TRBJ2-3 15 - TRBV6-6 CTSSYQGSGTDTQYF TGTACCAGCAGTTATCAGGGGTCGGGCACAGATACGCAGTATTTT
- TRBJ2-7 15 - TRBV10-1 CASSDRTAPPYEQYF TGCGCCAGCAGTGATAGGACAGCACCTCCCTACGAGCAGTACTTC
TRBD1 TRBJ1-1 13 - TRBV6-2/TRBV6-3 CASTRQGATEDFF TGTGCCAGCACCAGACAGGGGGCAACTGAAGATTTCTTT
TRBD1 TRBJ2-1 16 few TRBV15 CATSRDWGQGWDEQFF TGTGCCACCAGCAGAGATTGGGGACAGGGGTGGGATGAGCAGTTCTTC
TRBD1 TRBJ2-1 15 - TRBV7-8 CASSPPGQSYNEQFF TGTGCCAGCAGCCCACCGGGACAGTCCTACAATGAGCAGTTCTTC
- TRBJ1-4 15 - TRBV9 CASSVRVSTNEKLFF TGTGCCAGCAGCGTAAGGGTCTCGACTAATGAAAAACTGTTTTTT
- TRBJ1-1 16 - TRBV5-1 CASSLANAGLNTEAFF TGCGCCAGCAGCTTGGCTAATGCAGGGTTGAACACTGAAGCTTTCTTT
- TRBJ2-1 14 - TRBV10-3 CAISESGKSNEQFF TGTGCCATCAGTGAGAGCGGAAAAAGCAATGAGCAGTTCTTC
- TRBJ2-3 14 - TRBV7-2 CASSARDSTDTQYF TGTGCCAGCAGCGCCCGGGACTCGACAGATACGCAGTATTTT
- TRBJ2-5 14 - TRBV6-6 CATKGGGPLETQYF TGTGCCACGAAAGGCGGGGGCCCATTGGAGACCCAGTACTTC
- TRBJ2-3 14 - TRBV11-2 CASSSEPAADTQYF TGTGCCAGCAGTTCGGAGCCAGCGGCGGATACGCAGTATTTT
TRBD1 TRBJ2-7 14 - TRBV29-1 CSVLRDRGTGEQYF TGCAGCGTTTTGAGGGACAGGGGGACGGGGGAGCAGTACTTC
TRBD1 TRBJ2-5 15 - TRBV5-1 CASSSGTGDRETQYF TGCGCCAGCAGCTCGGGGACAGGGGATCGTGAGACCCAGTACTTC
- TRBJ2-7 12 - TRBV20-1 CSAHLPNNEQYF TGCAGTGCACATCTCCCGAACAACGAGCAGTACTTC
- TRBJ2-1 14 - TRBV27 CASSLLTGSNEQFF TGTGCCAGCAGTTTACTAACAGGGTCCAATGAGCAGTTCTTC
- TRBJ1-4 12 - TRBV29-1 CSVVGVGEKLFF TGCAGCGTTGTCGGGGTGGGGGAAAAACTGTTTTTT
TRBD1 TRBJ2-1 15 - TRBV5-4 CASSFAQGTYNEQFF TGTGCCAGCAGCTTCGCACAGGGGACATACAATGAGCAGTTCTTC
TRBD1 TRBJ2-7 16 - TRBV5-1 CASSLAGTGDSYEQYF TGCGCCAGCAGCTTGGCCGGGACAGGGGATTCCTACGAGCAGTACTTC
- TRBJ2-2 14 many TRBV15 CATSTYREGGELFF TGTGCCACCAGCACCTACAGGGAGGGCGGGGAGCTGTTTTTT
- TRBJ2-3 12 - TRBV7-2 CASSYYTDTQYF TGTGCCAGCAGCTACTACACAGATACGCAGTATTTT
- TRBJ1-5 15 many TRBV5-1 CASSLGGLEGQPQHF TGCGCCAGCAGCTTGGGAGGACTCGAGGGTCAGCCCCAGCATTTT
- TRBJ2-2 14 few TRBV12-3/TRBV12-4 CASSRGAVTGELFF TGTGCCAGCAGTCGTGGGGCAGTTACCGGGGAGCTGTTTTTT
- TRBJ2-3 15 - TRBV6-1 CASSEGAGITDTQYF TGTGCCAGCAGTGAAGGGGCGGGGATCACAGATACGCAGTATTTT
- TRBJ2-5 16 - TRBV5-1 CASSLDRVGSEETQYF TGCGCCAGCAGCTTGGACAGGGTCGGGAGTGAGGAGACCCAGTACTTC
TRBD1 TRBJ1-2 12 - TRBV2 CASGRGGYGYTF TGTGCCAGTGGCAGGGGGGGCTATGGCTACACCTTC
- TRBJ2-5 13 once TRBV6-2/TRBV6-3 CASSRNLWETQYF TGTGCCAGCAGCCGAAACTTGTGGGAGACCCAGTACTTC
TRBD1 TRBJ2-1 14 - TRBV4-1 CASSQEWSGTGQFF TGCGCCAGCAGCCAAGAATGGTCTGGGACAGGGCAGTTCTTC
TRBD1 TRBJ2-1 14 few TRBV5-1 CASSLRTGRNEQFF TGCGCCAGCAGCTTAAGGACAGGGCGCAATGAGCAGTTCTTC
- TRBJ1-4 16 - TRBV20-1 CSARDLGALDHEKLFF TGCAGTGCTAGAGATTTGGGGGCACTGGACCATGAAAAACTGTTTTTT
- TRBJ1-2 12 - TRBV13 CASSIGGGGYTF TGTGCCAGCAGCATAGGGGGTGGAGGCTACACCTTC
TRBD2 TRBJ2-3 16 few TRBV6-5 CASSYSGGGHTDTQYF TGTGCCAGCAGTTACTCGGGCGGGGGGCACACAGATACGCAGTATTTT
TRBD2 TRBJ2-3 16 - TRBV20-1 CSAAGLAGGVTDTQYF TGCAGTGCTGCGGGACTAGCGGGGGGGGTAACAGATACGCAGTATTTT
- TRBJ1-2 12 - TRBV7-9 CASSPTAGDYTF TGTGCCAGCAGCCCCACAGCCGGGGACTACACCTTC
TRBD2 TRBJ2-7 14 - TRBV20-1 CSARWGTSALEQYF TGCAGTGCTCGCTGGGGGACTAGCGCTCTCGAGCAGTACTTC